The source of this T cell receptor beta chain is a study of blood T cells in healthy people across ages. Study findings and constraints: Roughly linearly, TCR beta diversity per million T cells fell as age increased. Not knowing donor CMV status may have confounded expanded clonotype changes.

In its sample, this clonotype was seen a few times. The antigen is undetermined. The use of a sample-barcoded 5' primer and a J-beta primer mix characterized a second PCR of about 7 to 12 cycles. The authors tagged each cDNA molecule using a template-switch adaptor with 12 random nucleotides. TCRdb reprocessed the 5' RACE reads with MiXCR, giving one entry per CDR3 protein. This sample yields roughly 1.9 million distinct CDR3 sequences, of which 35% to 50% are seen a single time; more than 20% belongs to the top ten. A minimum of 7 million PBMCs was isolated per sample. The sequence derives from a human donor in good health. Sample: blood.

CDR3 protein: CASSRDGLVYYNEQFF. In DNA, the CDR3 is TGTGCCAGCAGCCGCGACGGCCTAGTTTACTACAATGAGCAGTTCTTC. The chain recombines TRBV7-2 with TRBJ2-1; D uncertain. The germline V and J ends were trimmed by 5 bases and 3 bases, with 17 bases remaining between them. Germline CDR1 and CDR2: SGHTA and FQGNSA. The CDR3 runs to 16 residues.